What follows are 12 T cell receptor beta chains derived from one specimen sequenced in a study of CD8 T cells in ankylosing spondylitis. MiXCR was run by TCRdb on the 5' RACE reads, yielding one entry per CDR3 protein. The table has some 340,000 distinct CDR3 sequences, under 15% seen once. Sequencing input: blood, either unsorted or a sorted T cell fraction (not recorded which). Receptors originate from a male donor with ankylosing spondylitis or in good health (not recorded which).

The chain uses TRBV15 and TRBJ2-5; D is unclear. The V end was cut by 2 bases, the J end by 1 base, with 17 bases between. The CDR3 totals 17 residues. Germline CDR1 and CDR2: LNHNV and YYDKDF (reference sequence). DNA for the CDR3: TGTGCCACCAGCAGATCCCTCTTCCGAGGCCTCCAAGAGACCCAGTACTTC. Translating it yields CATSRSLFRGLQETQYF.

The table lists this clonotype with a few counts. This chain uses TRBV30 with TRBJ2-7; the match to TRBD2 covers 12 bases. Per the germline V gene, CDR1 is GTSNPN and CDR2 is SVGIG (reference sequence). Trimming cost V 4 bases and J 3 bases; bases outside gene matches: 13. The CDR3 is made up of 17 amino acids. CDR3 residues: CAWTLAGGSLTDYEQYF. DNA for the CDR3: TGTGCCTGGACCCTAGCGGGAGGGTCCCTTACCGACTACGAGCAGTACTTC. The whole variable domain, remainder taken from reference TRBV30 and TRBJ2-7, is SQTIHQWPATLVQPVGSPLSLECTVEGTSNPNLYWYRQAAGRGLQLLFYSVGIGQISSEVPQNLSASRPQDRQFILSSKKLLLSDSGFYLCAWTLAGGSLTDYEQYFGPGTRLTVT.

The sample holds a few counts of this clonotype. V and J are TRBV27 and TRBJ1-1; perhaps TRBD1 as D (5 bases). V lost 4 bases, J lost 0 bases, and 9 bases lay in between. The length of the CDR3 is 14 residues. Per the germline V gene, CDR1 is MNHEY and CDR2 is SMNVEV (reference sequence). The CDR3 DNA is TGTGCCAGCAGTTACAGGTCCCTGAACACTGAAGCTTTCTTT. Its protein is CASSYRSLNTEAFF.

This clonotype was seen repeatedly, ten times or more. V and J are TRBV12-3 or TRBV12-4 and TRBJ1-4, with 7 nucleotides matching TRBD1. There are 15 residues in the CDR3. Trimming at V came to 0 bases and at J to 5 bases, leaving 3 bases not matched to a gene. The DNA of the CDR3 is TGTGCCAGCAGTTTAGCGGGACAGCCCAATGAAAAACTGTTTTTT. This gives the protein CASSLAGQPNEKLFF.

This clonotype came up a few times. The V gene is TRBV7-2, the J gene TRBJ2-3, with 8 bases that match TRBD1. The germline V gene has CDR1 SGHTA and CDR2 FQGNSA. V was pared by 5 bases and J by 4 bases, with 8 bases of the junction left unmatched. The CDR3 is 15 amino acids. The CDR3 DNA follows: TGTGCCAGCAGCCCCACCGGACAGGGAGCAGATACGCAGTATTTT. Its protein product is CASSPTGQGADTQYF.

The gene calls are TRBV7-2 and TRBJ2-2; D remains unclear. Germline-derived CDR1 and CDR2 are SGHTA and FQGNSA. CDR3 length: 14 amino acids. V lost 5 bases, J lost 0 bases, and 7 bases lay in between. CDR3 region: CASSQGPNTGELFF. The CDR3, as DNA: TGTGCCAGCAGCCAAGGGCCGAACACCGGGGAGCTGTTTTTT.

This clonotype was observed a few times. V gene TRBV4-1 combines with J gene TRBJ1-4; D is uncertain. V shed 3 bases and J shed 10 bases, with 18 bases lying between them. The CDR3 runs to 15 residues. Germline CDR1 MGHRA, CDR2 YSYEKL. The CDR3, as DNA: TGCGCCAGCAGCCAGTGGATCGGTTCGCCGACAAAACTGTTTTTT. Protein product: CASSQWIGSPTKLFF.

Many counts were recorded for this clonotype. V and J are TRBV12-3 or TRBV12-4 and TRBJ1-1; 8 bases are shared with TRBD1. With 6 bases clipped from V and 5 bases from J, the junction kept 2 bases outside the gene matches. The CDR3 has 12 amino acids. In DNA form, the CDR3 reads TGTGCCAGCAGGACAGGGGTGACTGAAGCTTTCTTT. Protein: CASRTGVTEAFF.

The gene calls are TRBV24-1 and TRBJ2-1; 10 nucleotides align to TRBD2. CDR1 and CDR2 from the germline V gene are KGHDR and SFDVKD. The CDR3 length is 11 residues. Trimming took 4 bases from V and 15 from J; bases not matched to a gene: 2. The CDR3 spells CATSELAGVFF. The CDR3 bases are TGTGCCACCAGTGAGCTAGCGGGAGTGTTCTTC.

This clonotype was detected only a few times. The chain couples TRBV2 to TRBJ2-1; TRBD1 aligns across 7 bases. The CDR3 is 16 residues long. The V and J ends lost 0 bases and 1 base, in that order; junction bases with no gene match: 3. Germline V gene data show CDR1 as SNHLY and CDR2 as FYNNEI. The CDR3 protein is CASSEAWTGSYNEQFF. Written as DNA, the CDR3 is TGTGCCAGCAGTGAAGCCTGGACAGGATCCTACAATGAGCAGTTCTTC.

V usage is TRBV7-6 and J usage is TRBJ2-3, with 13 bases identical to TRBD2. The length of the CDR3 is 16 residues. Trimming cost V 5 bases and J 6 bases; bases outside gene matches: 8. Germline CDR1 reads SGHVS; CDR2 reads FNYEAQ. The CDR3 loop is CASSRRLAGGGDTQYF. In DNA, the CDR3 is TGTGCCAGCAGCCGAAGACTAGCGGGAGGAGGGGATACGCAGTATTTT. Combining the CDR3 with reference TRBV7-6 and TRBJ2-3 gives the whole variable domain GAGVSQSPRYKVTKRGQDVALRCDPISGHVSLYWYRQALGQGPEFLTYFNYEAQQDKSGLPNDRFSAERPEGSISTLTIQRTEQRDSAMYRCASSRRLAGGGDTQYFGPGTRLTVL.

The sample holds a few counts of this clonotype. This chain links TRBV20-1 with TRBJ1-2, with TRBD1 matching 7 bases. The J segment lost 8 bases and the V segment lost 4 bases, leaving 4 bases of the junction unmatched. The CDR3 sequence is 11 residues long. Germline V gives CDR1 DFQATT, CDR2 SNEGSKA (reference sequence). CDR3 protein: CSATGQQGYTF. In DNA form, the CDR3 reads TGCAGTGCTACGGGACAGCAGGGCTACACCTTC.